This T cell receptor beta chain is drawn from a study of CD8 T cells in Susac syndrome. The ends were cut back, 7 bases at V and 2 bases at J, with 8 bases in the middle. CDR3 length equals 12 residues. Germline CDR1 MNHNY, CDR2 SVGAGI (reference sequence). Peripheral blood CD8+ and CD4+ T cells were profiled by TCR beta sequencing. Negative magnetic isolation gave CD8+ and CD4+ cells; FACS enriched CD8+ TEMRA. When the RNA was reverse transcribed, random hexamers were used with an input of roughly 0.5 to 1 ug. Amplification of TCR beta CDR3 spanned 54 Vbeta and 13 Jbeta via immunoSEQ multiplex PCR. One entry per CDR3 protein, called by TCRdb with MiXCR from the immunoSEQ multiplex PCR reads. The sample has approximately 110,000 distinct CDR3 sequences, 93% seen once; the top ten hold approximately 0.31%.

Sample: CD8+ T cells from PBMCs. This sequence was found in a human donor with multiple sclerosis. The chain has TRBV6-6 and TRBJ1-1, with no clear D. The CDR3 DNA sequence: TGTGCCAGCATCCGGGGTAACACTGAAGCTTTCTTT. Translation gives CASIRGNTEAFF.